This T cell receptor (beta chain) stems from a study of blood T cell repertoires in COVID-19. This CDR3 has 14 amino acids. Germline lookup yields CDR1 SGHVS and CDR2 FNYEAQ. Deletions cut 7 bases from V and 2 bases from J, with 15 bases between. During active infection, Seattle patients enrolled and were then monitored through disease. Profiling relied on immunoSEQ multiplex PCR, and the TCRdb table lists in-frame clones only, not all of them. Of about 60,000 clones in the sample, roughly 83% were seen once. This receptor was identified in a man over 45 with COVID-19, enrolled during active disease. The sequenced sample was peripheral blood. This chain links TRBV7-6 with TRBJ2-7; the D gene is possibly TRBD2 (6 bases). CDR3 amino acids: CASKEAGNTYEQYF. CDR3 DNA: TGTGCCAGCAAGGAGGCGGGGAACACCTACGAGCAGTACTTC.